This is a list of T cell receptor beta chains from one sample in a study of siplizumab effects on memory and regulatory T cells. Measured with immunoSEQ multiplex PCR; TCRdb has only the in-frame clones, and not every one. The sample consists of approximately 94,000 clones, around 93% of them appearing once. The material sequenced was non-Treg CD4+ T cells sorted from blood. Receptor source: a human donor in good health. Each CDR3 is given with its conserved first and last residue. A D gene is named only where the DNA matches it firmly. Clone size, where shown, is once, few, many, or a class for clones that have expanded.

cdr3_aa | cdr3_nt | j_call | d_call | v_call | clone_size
CASPQNIDRGRRAAYEQYF | TGTGCCAGCCCCCAAAACATCGACAGAGGCCGCCGGGCTGCCTACGAGCAGTACTTC | TRBJ2-7 | . | TRBV7-9 | .
CASSYSGRAPDTQYF | TGTGCCAGCAGCTACAGCGGGAGGGCCCCAGATACGCAGTATTTT | TRBJ2-3 | TRBD2 | TRBV7-2 | .
CASSSAPRPYEQYF | TGTGCCAGCAGCTCAGCACCGCGCCCCTACGAGCAGTACTTC | TRBJ2-7 | . | TRBV5-5 | .
CASSLTSAELHTGELFF | TGTGCCAGCAGCTTAACGTCGGCTGAGCTGCACACCGGGGAGCTGTTTTTT | TRBJ2-2 | . | TRBV7-3 | .
CASSPDGARGQPQHF | TGTGCCAGCAGCCCGGACGGGGCTCGTGGTCAGCCCCAGCATTTT | TRBJ1-5 | . | TRBV6-5 | .
CATSRGSGGGNIQYF | TGTGCCACCAGCCGGGGGAGCGGGGGGGGAAACATTCAGTACTTC | TRBJ2-4 | TRBD2 | TRBV15 | .
CASSGNNRGGANVLTF | TGTGCCAGCAGCGGAAACAACCGAGGGGGGGCCAACGTCCTGACTTTC | TRBJ2-6 | . | TRBV28 | .
CSVGAGRETQYF | TGCAGCGTGGGGGCTGGGCGAGAGACCCAGTACTTC | TRBJ2-5 | . | TRBV29-1 | .
CASSYGRRNTGELFF | TGTGCCAGCAGCTACGGACGCAGGAACACCGGGGAGCTGTTTTTT | TRBJ2-2 | . | TRBV9 | .
CASSSDDRVYYGYTF | TGTGCCAGCTCATCGGACGACAGGGTATACTATGGCTACACCTTC | TRBJ1-2 | TRBD1 | TRBV18 | .
CASSQGGGLRPQHF | TGTGCCAGCAGTCAGGGGGGCGGCCTTAGGCCCCAGCATTTT | TRBJ1-5 | TRBD1 | TRBV28 | .
CASSLDGRGGRETQYF | TGTGCCAGCAGCTTAGACGGGAGAGGGGGTCGAGAGACCCAGTACTTC | TRBJ2-5 | . | TRBV7-9 | .
CASSVTGQGTTGELFF | TGTGCCAGCAGCGTAACGGGACAGGGGACAACCGGGGAGCTGTTTTTT | TRBJ2-2 | TRBD1 | TRBV9 | .
CASSSQLDTEAFF | TGTGCCAGCAGTTCCCAGTTAGACACTGAAGCTTTCTTT | TRBJ1-1 | . | TRBV6-5 | .
CASSLAPTGLAGFTDTQYF | TGTGCCAGCAGCTTAGCCCCTACGGGATTAGCGGGTTTCACAGATACGCAGTATTTT | TRBJ2-3 | TRBD2 | TRBV7-6 | .
CASSYRGPSYEQYF | TGTGCCAGCAGTTACAGGGGGCCGTCCTACGAGCAGTACTTC | TRBJ2-7 | TRBD1 | TRBV6-5 | .
CASSQALTGGSSSYNEQFF | TGTGCCAGCAGCCAAGCTCTGACGGGCGGGAGCTCTTCCTACAATGAGCAGTTCTTC | TRBJ2-1 | TRBD2 | TRBV4-2 | .
CAISESSGKRQTQYF | TGTGCCATCAGTGAGTCCAGCGGGAAAAGGCAGACCCAGTACTTC | TRBJ2-5 | TRBD2 | TRBV10-3 | once
CASVDRAYGYTF | TGTGCCAGCGTTGACAGGGCCTATGGCTACACCTTC | TRBJ1-2 | TRBD1 | TRBV28 | .
CAISEGTSGRSETQYF | TGTGCCATCAGTGAGGGGACTAGCGGGAGATCTGAGACCCAGTACTTC | TRBJ2-5 | TRBD2 | TRBV10-3 | .
CASTTDRSGGETQYF | TGTGCCAGCACCACAGACAGGTCGGGAGGGGAGACCCAGTACTTC | TRBJ2-5 | TRBD2 | TRBV6-1 | .
CASSQLRGRATDTQYF | TGTGCCAGCAGCCAATTACGCGGGAGAGCCACAGATACGCAGTATTTT | TRBJ2-3 | TRBD2 | TRBV14 | .
CASSLVAGEGDTQYF | TGCGCCAGCAGCTTGGTAGCGGGAGAGGGAGATACGCAGTATTTT | TRBJ2-3 | TRBD2 | TRBV5-1 | .
CASSPSASGGYEQYF | TGTGCCAGCAGTCCATCTGCTAGCGGGGGGTACGAGCAGTACTTC | TRBJ2-7 | TRBD2 | TRBV28 | few